The source of this T cell receptor beta chain is a study of blood T cell repertoires in COVID-19. Study context: The samples span acute and convalescent COVID-19 from the United States, Italy and Spain. T cells, B-cell-depleted T cells, or PBMCs supplied cDNA or gDNA.

As originally analysed: The authors estimated nucleated cell counts from reference gene primer amplification. Generated by immunoSEQ multiplex PCR, the TCRdb table keeps only in-frame clones and is missing some. That table gives V, J and clone size, and the DNA gave D and trimming. The profile covers under 200,000 clones, with 70% to 90% appearing a single time and around a fifth taken by the ten largest. The V gene end was trimmed by 4 bases and the J gene end by 4 bases; junction bases not matched to a gene: 3. Germline V gives CDR1 MNHEY, CDR2 SVGAGI. The CDR3 covers 15 residues. This rearrangement joins TRBV6-5 to TRBJ2-1; 11 bases fit TRBD1. The sequence derives from a man aged 55 to 69 with active or convalescent COVID-19. Specimen: peripheral blood. This CDR3 reads CASSLGQGGYNEQFF. CDR3 nucleotide sequence: TGTGCCAGCAGTTTGGGACAGGGGGGGTACAATGAGCAGTTCTTC.